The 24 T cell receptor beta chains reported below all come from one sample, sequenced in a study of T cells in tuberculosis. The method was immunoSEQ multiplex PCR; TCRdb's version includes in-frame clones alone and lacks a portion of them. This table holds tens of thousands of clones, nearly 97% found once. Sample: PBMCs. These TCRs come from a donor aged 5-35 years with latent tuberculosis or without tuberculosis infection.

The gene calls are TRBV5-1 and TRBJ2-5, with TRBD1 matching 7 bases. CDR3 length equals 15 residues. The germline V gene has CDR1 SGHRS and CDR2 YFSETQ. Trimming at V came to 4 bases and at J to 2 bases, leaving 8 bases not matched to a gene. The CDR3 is CASSEQGTVQETQYF. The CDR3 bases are TGCGCCAGCAGCGAGCAGGGGACAGTTCAAGAGACCCAGTACTTC.

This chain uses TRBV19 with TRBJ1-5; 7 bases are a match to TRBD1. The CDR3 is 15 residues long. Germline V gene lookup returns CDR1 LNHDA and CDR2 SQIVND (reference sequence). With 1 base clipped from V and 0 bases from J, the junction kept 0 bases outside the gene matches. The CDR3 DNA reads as TGTGCCAGTAGTATAGCAGGGGGTAGCAATCAGCCCCAGCATTTT. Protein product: CASSIAGGSNQPQHF.

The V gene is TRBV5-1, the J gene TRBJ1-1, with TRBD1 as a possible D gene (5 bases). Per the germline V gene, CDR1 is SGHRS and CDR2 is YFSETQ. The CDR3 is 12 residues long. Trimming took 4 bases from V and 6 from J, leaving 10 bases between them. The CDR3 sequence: CASSRPGAEAFF. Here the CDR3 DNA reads TGCGCCAGCAGCCGACCGGGGGCTGAAGCTTTCTTT.

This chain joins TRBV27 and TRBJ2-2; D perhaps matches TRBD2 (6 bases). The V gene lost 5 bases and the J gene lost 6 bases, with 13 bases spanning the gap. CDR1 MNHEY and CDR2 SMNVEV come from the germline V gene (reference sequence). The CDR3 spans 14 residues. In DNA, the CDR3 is TGTGCCAGCAGTATTCGGGGGTTCGCCGGGGAGCTGTTTTTT. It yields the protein CASSIRGFAGELFF.

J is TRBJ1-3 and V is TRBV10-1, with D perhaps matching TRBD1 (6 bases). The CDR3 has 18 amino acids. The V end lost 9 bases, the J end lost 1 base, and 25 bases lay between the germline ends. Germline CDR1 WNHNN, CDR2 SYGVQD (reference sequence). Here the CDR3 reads CARPTVRRDKSSGNTIYF. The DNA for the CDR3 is TGCGCCAGACCCACAGTGCGCCGGGACAAATCTTCTGGAAACACCATATATTTT.

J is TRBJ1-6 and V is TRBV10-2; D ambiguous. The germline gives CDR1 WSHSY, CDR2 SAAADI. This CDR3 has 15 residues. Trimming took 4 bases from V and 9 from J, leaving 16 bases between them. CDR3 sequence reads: CASSGVPPGGSPLHF. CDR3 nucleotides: TGCGCCAGCAGTGGCGTTCCGCCCGGTGGTTCACCCCTCCACTTT.

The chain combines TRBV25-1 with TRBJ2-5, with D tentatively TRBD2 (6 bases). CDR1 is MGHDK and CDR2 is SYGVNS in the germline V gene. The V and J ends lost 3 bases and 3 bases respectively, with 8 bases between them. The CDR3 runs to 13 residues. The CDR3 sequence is CASSDGGEETQYF. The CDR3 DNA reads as TGTGCCAGCAGTGACGGGGGAGAAGAGACCCAGTACTTC.

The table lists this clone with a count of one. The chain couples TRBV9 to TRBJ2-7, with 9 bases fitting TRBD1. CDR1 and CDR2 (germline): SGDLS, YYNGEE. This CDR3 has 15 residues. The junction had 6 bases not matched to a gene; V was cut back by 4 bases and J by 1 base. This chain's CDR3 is CASSSDRGASYEQYF. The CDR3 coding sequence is TGTGCCAGCAGCTCCGACAGGGGGGCATCCTACGAGCAGTACTTC. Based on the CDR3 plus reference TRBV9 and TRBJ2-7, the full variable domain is DSGVTQTPKHLITATGQRVTLRCSPRSGDLSVYWYQQSLDQGLQFLIQYYNGEERAKGNILERFSAQQFPDLHSELNLSSLELGDSALYFCASSSDRGASYEQYFGPGTRLTVT.

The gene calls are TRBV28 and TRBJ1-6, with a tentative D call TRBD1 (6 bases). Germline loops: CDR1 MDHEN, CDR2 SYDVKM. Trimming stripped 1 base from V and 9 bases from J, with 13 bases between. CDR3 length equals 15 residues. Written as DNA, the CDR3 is TGTGCCAGCAGTTTATCGGGGGGGCTTCGTTCACCCCTCCACTTT. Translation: CASSLSGGLRSPLHF.

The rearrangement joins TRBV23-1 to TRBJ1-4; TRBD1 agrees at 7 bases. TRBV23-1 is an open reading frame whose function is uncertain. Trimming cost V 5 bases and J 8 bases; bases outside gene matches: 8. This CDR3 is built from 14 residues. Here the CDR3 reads CASSGQAVREKLFF. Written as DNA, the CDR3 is TGCGCCAGCAGTGGACAGGCAGTGAGGGAAAAACTGTTTTTT.

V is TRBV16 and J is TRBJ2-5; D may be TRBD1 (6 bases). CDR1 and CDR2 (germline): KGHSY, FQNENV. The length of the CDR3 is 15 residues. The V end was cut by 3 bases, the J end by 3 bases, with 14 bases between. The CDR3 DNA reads TGTGCCAGCAGCCATTTGGACAGAACGAAAGAGACCCAGTACTTC. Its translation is CASSHLDRTKETQYF. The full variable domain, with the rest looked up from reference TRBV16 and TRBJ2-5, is GEEVAQTPKHLVRGEGQKAKLYCAPIKGHSYVFWYQQVLKNEFKFLISFQNENVFDETGMPKERFSAKCLPNSPCSLEIQATKLEDSAVYFCASSHLDRTKETQYFGPGTRLLVL.

In nucleotides, the CDR3 is TGTGCCAGCAGCGCCCGGACAGGGGGTCAAGAGACCCAGTACTTC. Translated: CASSARTGGQETQYF. The V gene is TRBV9, the J gene TRBJ2-5; 10 nucleotides align to TRBD1. J was trimmed by 2 bases and V by 3 bases; bases with no gene match: 4. The CDR3 spans 15 residues. CDR1 SGDLS and CDR2 YYNGEE come from the germline V gene. Together with reference TRBV9 and TRBJ2-5, the CDR3 gives the full variable domain: DSGVTQTPKHLITATGQRVTLRCSPRSGDLSVYWYQQSLDQGLQFLIQYYNGEERAKGNILERFSAQQFPDLHSELNLSSLELGDSALYFCASSARTGGQETQYFGPGTRLLVL.

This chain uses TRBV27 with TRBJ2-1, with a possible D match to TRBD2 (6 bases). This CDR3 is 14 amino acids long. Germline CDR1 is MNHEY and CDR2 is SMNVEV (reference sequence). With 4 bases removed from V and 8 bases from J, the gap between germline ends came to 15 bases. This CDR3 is CASSWGTGVYEQFF. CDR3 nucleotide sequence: TGTGCCAGCAGTTGGGGGACTGGTGTATATGAGCAGTTCTTC.

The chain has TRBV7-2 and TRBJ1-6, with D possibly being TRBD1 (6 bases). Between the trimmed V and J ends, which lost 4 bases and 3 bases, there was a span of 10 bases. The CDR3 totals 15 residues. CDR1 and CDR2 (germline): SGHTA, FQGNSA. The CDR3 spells CASSSDRLYNSPLHF. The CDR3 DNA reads TGTGCCAGCAGCTCCGACAGGCTCTATAATTCACCCCTCCACTTT.

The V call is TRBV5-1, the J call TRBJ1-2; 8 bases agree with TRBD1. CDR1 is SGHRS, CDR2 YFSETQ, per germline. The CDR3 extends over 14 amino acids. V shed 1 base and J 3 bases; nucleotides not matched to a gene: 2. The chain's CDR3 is CASSLSGGDYGYTF. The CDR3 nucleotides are TGCGCCAGCAGCTTGTCAGGGGGCGACTATGGCTACACCTTC.

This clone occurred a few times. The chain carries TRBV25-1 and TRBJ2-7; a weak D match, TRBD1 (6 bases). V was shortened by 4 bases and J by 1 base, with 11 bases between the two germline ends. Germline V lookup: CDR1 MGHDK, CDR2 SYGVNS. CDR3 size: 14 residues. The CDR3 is CASSGDMRSYEQYF. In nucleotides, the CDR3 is TGTGCCAGCAGTGGGGACATGCGTTCCTACGAGCAGTACTTC.

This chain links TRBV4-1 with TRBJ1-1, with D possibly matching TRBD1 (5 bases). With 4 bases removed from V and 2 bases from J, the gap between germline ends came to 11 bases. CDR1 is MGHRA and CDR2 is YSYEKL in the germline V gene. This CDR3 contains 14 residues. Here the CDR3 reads CASSRTQGNTEAFF. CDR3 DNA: TGCGCCAGCAGCCGAACGCAGGGAAACACTGAAGCTTTCTTT.

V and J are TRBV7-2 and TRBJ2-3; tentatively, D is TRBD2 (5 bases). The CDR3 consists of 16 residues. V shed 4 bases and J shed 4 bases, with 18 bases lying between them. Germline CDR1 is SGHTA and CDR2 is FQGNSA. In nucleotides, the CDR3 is TGTGCCAGCAGCTCGCCGAGGGCCCAGCCCGCAGATACGCAGTATTTT. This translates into CASSSPRAQPADTQYF.

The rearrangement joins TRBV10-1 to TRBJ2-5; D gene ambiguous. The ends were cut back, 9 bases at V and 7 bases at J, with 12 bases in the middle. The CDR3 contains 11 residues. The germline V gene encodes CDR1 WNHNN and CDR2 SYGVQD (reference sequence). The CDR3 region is CASTRNVTQYF. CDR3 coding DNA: TGCGCCAGTACAAGAAACGTGACCCAGTACTTC.

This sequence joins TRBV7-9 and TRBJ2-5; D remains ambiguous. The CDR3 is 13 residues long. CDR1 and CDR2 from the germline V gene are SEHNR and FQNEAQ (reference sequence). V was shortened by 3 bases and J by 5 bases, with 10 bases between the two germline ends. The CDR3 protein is CASSFGDRETQYF. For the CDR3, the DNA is TGTGCCAGCAGCTTCGGTGATCGGGAGACCCAGTACTTC.

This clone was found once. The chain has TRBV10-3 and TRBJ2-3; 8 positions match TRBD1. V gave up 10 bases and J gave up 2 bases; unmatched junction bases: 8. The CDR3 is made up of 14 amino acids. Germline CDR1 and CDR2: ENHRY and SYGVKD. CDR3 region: CATKKTGDTDTQYF. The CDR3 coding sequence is TGTGCCACCAAAAAGACAGGGGACACAGATACGCAGTATTTT.

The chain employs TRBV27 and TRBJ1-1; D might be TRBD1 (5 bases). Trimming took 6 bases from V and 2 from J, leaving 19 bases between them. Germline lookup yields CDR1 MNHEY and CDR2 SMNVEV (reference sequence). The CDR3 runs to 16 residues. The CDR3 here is CASSTHRLTVNTEAFF. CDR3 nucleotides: TGTGCCAGCAGCACCCACAGGCTGACAGTAAACACTGAAGCTTTCTTT.

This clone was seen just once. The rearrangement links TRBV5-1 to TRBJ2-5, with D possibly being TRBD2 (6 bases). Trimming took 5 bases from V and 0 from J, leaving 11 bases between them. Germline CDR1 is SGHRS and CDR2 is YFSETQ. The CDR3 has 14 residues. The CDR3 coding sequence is TGCGCCAGCAGACAACTAGCTTACCAAGAGACCCAGTACTTC. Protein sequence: CASRQLAYQETQYF.

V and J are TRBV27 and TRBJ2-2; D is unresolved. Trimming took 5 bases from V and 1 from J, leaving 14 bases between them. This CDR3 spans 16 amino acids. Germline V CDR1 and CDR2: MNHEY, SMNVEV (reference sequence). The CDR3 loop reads CASSRINTMNTGELFF. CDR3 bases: TGTGCCAGCAGTCGTATCAACACAATGAACACCGGGGAGCTGTTTTTT.